This T cell receptor (beta chain) emerged from a study of T cell responses to AZD1222 COVID-19 vaccine. A note on this clone: Its antigen is unknown.

Libraries were prepared by immunoSEQ multiplex PCR; TCRdb keeps only in-frame clonotypes and omits some of them. The data show roughly 80,000 clones, around nine tenths seen once. Regarding the study as a whole: An increase in Spike-specific TCR breadth and depth was observed after two AZD1222 doses. The sample set comprised mostly white British donors with more females, and clonal diversity was possibly underestimated. The study sampled repertoires only after the peak T cell response.

V gave up 5 bases and J gave up 2 bases; unmatched junction bases: 3. Germline V lookup: CDR1 LGHDT, CDR2 YNNKEL (reference sequence). The CDR3 is 14 residues long. The receptor's source is an adult in good health. Material: peripheral blood, obtained on day 0 of MenACWY control vaccination. This chain joins TRBV3-1 (or the pseudogene TRBV3-2) and TRBJ2-7, with 10 bases aligning to TRBD1. CDR3 coding DNA: TGTGCCAGCAGCAGGGGGACAGGGGCCTACGAGCAGTACTTC. As protein: CASSRGTGAYEQYF.